Below are 3 T cell receptor beta chains sequenced from a single sample in a study of CD8 T cells in ankylosing spondylitis. Each CDR3 protein is one row after TCRdb ran MiXCR on the 5' RACE reads. The table lists some 130,000 distinct CDR3 sequences, roughly 6.6% of them singletons, with 9.5% to 15% in the top ten. The sequenced sample consisted of blood, either unsorted or a sorted T cell fraction (not recorded which). The receptor source for this set is a female donor with ankylosing spondylitis or in good health (not recorded which).

This clonotype was seen more than once but under ten times. The CDR3 sequence is CSASRDSPYEQYF. The CDR3 DNA reads TGCAGTGCTAGCCGGGACAGCCCCTACGAGCAGTACTTC. The rearrangement uses TRBV20-1 and TRBJ2-7; 7 nucleotides match TRBD1. Trimming took 3 bases from V and 2 from J; bases not matched to a gene: 4. In germline, CDR1 is DFQATT, CDR2 SNEGSKA (reference sequence). The CDR3 consists of 13 residues.

In its sample, this clonotype was seen many times. The chain couples TRBV25-1 to TRBJ2-7; D might be TRBD1 or TRBD2, each matching 5 bases. The CDR3 covers 16 residues. Trimming cost V 3 bases and J 2 bases, with 17 bases left between them. Per the germline V gene, CDR1 is MGHDK and CDR2 is SYGVNS. In nucleotides, the CDR3 is TGTGCCAGCAGTGAGCGACGAACCGGGACGACCTACGAGCAGTACTTC. This codes for CASSERRTGTTYEQYF.

This clonotype was seen many times. The J gene is TRBJ2-3, the V gene TRBV7-8; 9 bases are shared with TRBD2. CDR3 size: 17 residues. V shed 1 base and J 2 bases; nucleotides not matched to a gene: 7. The germline V gene encodes CDR1 SGHVS and CDR2 FQNEAQ. The CDR3 here is CASSLGGLALITDTQYF. Written as DNA, the CDR3 is TGTGCCAGCAGCTTAGGGGGACTAGCCCTCATCACAGATACGCAGTATTTT.